The rows below give T cell receptor beta chains drawn from one sample of a study of response to subunit inactivated influenza vaccine. From the RT-PCR reads, TCRdb called clonotypes with MiXCR, one entry per CDR3 protein. The sample comprises roughly 570,000 distinct CDR3 sequences, approximately 14% of which are singletons, and 11% rests with the top ten. The material sequenced was PBMCs from blood, taken approximately 12 days after vaccination. The receptor source for this set is a man aged 45-65 years who received an inactivated influenza vaccine. Each CDR3 is given with its conserved first and last residue. A D gene is named only where the DNA matches it firmly. Size is omitted from some rows. Given values are once, few, many or a class for expanded clones.

j_call: TRBJ2-1; d_call: TRBD2; v_call: TRBV9; clone_size: NA; cdr3_aa: CASSPRTSGTNFEQFF; cdr3_nt: TGTGCCAGCAGCCCCCGGACTAGCGGGACGAATTTTGAGCAGTTCTTC
j_call: TRBJ2-1; d_call: TRBD2; v_call: TRBV24-1; clone_size: many; cdr3_aa: CATGEGITGTQFF; cdr3_nt: TGTGCCACCGGGGAGGGAATTACTGGAACTCAGTTCTTC
j_call: TRBJ1-5; d_call: NA; v_call: TRBV27; clone_size: NA; cdr3_aa: CASSTGINQPQHF; cdr3_nt: TGTGCCAGCAGTACCGGGATCAATCAGCCCCAGCATTTT
j_call: TRBJ1-2; d_call: NA; v_call: TRBV6-6; clone_size: NA; cdr3_aa: CASSRPGEGGYTF; cdr3_nt: TGTGCCAGCAGCCGCCCGGGGGAGGGTGGCTACACCTTC
j_call: TRBJ2-5; d_call: TRBD2; v_call: TRBV6-1; clone_size: NA; cdr3_aa: CASNIGLAGVGSQYF; cdr3_nt: TGTGCCAGCAATATTGGACTAGCGGGGGTCGGTTCCCAGTACTTC
j_call: TRBJ2-7; d_call: TRBD2; v_call: TRBV12-3/TRBV12-4; clone_size: NA; cdr3_aa: CASTASGGWGEQYF; cdr3_nt: TGTGCCAGCACCGCTAGCGGGGGGTGGGGCGAGCAGTACTTC
j_call: TRBJ2-5; d_call: TRBD2; v_call: TRBV5-1; clone_size: NA; cdr3_aa: CASSLNAAGVGETQYF; cdr3_nt: TGCGCCAGCAGCTTGAACGCAGCGGGGGTAGGAGAGACCCAGTACTTC
j_call: TRBJ2-5; d_call: NA; v_call: TRBV11-2; clone_size: many; cdr3_aa: CASSIVRQSQETQYF; cdr3_nt: TGTGCCAGCAGCATCGTGAGACAGAGCCAAGAGACCCAGTACTTC
j_call: TRBJ2-1; d_call: TRBD1; v_call: TRBV28; clone_size: few; cdr3_aa: CASSLSGQGARNEQFF; cdr3_nt: TGTGCCAGCAGTTTATCGGGACAGGGGGCGCGGAATGAGCAGTTCTTC
j_call: TRBJ2-7; d_call: NA; v_call: TRBV25-1; clone_size: many; cdr3_aa: CASSEGSVARGEQYF; cdr3_nt: TGTGCCAGCAGTGAAGGCTCAGTAGCTCGGGGGGAGCAGTACTTC
j_call: TRBJ1-2; d_call: NA; v_call: TRBV2; clone_size: few; cdr3_aa: CASSLKRAAPGYGYTF; cdr3_nt: TGTGCCAGCAGCCTTAAGCGGGCCGCTCCGGGCTATGGCTACACCTTC
j_call: TRBJ2-7; d_call: NA; v_call: TRBV11-1; clone_size: NA; cdr3_aa: CASSSPWRSQGRTSYEQYF; cdr3_nt: TGTGCCAGCAGCTCCCCCTGGCGCTCCCAAGGACGGACCTCCTACGAGCAGTACTTC
j_call: TRBJ2-7; d_call: TRBD2; v_call: TRBV20-1; clone_size: few; cdr3_aa: CSARVGGRYEQYF; cdr3_nt: TGCAGTGCTAGGGTCGGGGGGAGGTACGAGCAGTACTTC
j_call: TRBJ2-1; d_call: NA; v_call: TRBV20-1; clone_size: few; cdr3_aa: CSALGGVPYNEQFF; cdr3_nt: TGCAGTGCTCTGGGTGGGGTTCCCTACAATGAGCAGTTCTTC
j_call: TRBJ2-7; d_call: NA; v_call: TRBV25-1; clone_size: NA; cdr3_aa: CASSVKQGSYEQYF; cdr3_nt: TGTGCCAGCAGTGTGAAGCAGGGGTCCTACGAGCAGTACTTC
j_call: TRBJ2-6; d_call: NA; v_call: TRBV28; clone_size: few; cdr3_aa: CASSLVSHSGANVLTF; cdr3_nt: TGTGCCAGCAGTTTAGTGAGCCACTCTGGGGCCAACGTCCTGACTTTC
j_call: TRBJ2-7; d_call: NA; v_call: TRBV5-6; clone_size: few; cdr3_aa: CASSLQPGPYEQYF; cdr3_nt: TGTGCCAGCAGCTTGCAGCCGGGCCCCTACGAGCAGTACTTC
j_call: TRBJ1-1; d_call: NA; v_call: TRBV29-1; clone_size: many; cdr3_aa: CSVVHLNTEAFF; cdr3_nt: TGCAGCGTTGTACACCTGAACACTGAAGCTTTCTTT
j_call: TRBJ2-2; d_call: TRBD1; v_call: TRBV7-9; clone_size: few; cdr3_aa: CASSPDRGGWNTGELFF; cdr3_nt: TGTGCCAGCAGCCCTGACAGGGGGGGATGGAACACCGGGGAGCTGTTTTTT
j_call: TRBJ1-4; d_call: NA; v_call: TRBV28; clone_size: NA; cdr3_aa: CASSLSDSLNEKLFF; cdr3_nt: TGTGCCAGCAGTTTGTCGGACAGCCTTAATGAAAAACTGTTTTTT
j_call: TRBJ2-1; d_call: TRBD2; v_call: TRBV20-1; clone_size: many; cdr3_aa: CSALPSGGINEQFF; cdr3_nt: TGCAGTGCTCTACCTAGCGGGGGTATCAATGAGCAGTTCTTC
j_call: TRBJ2-7; d_call: TRBD1; v_call: TRBV4-2; clone_size: NA; cdr3_aa: CASSPGQGATYEQYF; cdr3_nt: TGTGCCAGCAGCCCCGGACAGGGGGCGACCTACGAGCAGTACTTC